This T cell receptor (beta chain) is from a study of cytomegalovirus exposure and HLA in healthy donors. The data were produced by immunoSEQ multiplex PCR, yet TCRdb's version contains in-frame clones alone and is incomplete. This sample has about 64,000 clones, with approximately 90% found just once. V was trimmed by 5 bases and J by 9 bases, leaving 16 bases between them. The CDR3 runs 13 residues. Germline assignment: CDR1 SGHTA and CDR2 FQGTGA. This clone was observed a handful of times. The donors were part of the validation cohort, which consisted of under 150 subjects and was separate from the first cohort of roughly 620 subjects.

The genes are TRBV7-3 and TRBJ1-1; D is unresolved. Sample: PBMCs. The receptor's source is a woman in her late teens or twenties in good health and CMV-seronegative. In DNA, the CDR3 is TGTGCCAGCAGCCCCCTCGAGTATACTAAAGCTTTCTTT. Translated, it gives CASSPLEYTKAFF.